These 2 T cell receptor beta chains were sequenced from one sample in a study of tumor-infiltrating lymphocytes in primary liver carcinoma. From unsorted bulk tissue weighing about 18-30 mg, DNA and RNA were co-extracted. A constant-region primer served to make TCR beta cDNA from about 500 ng total RNA. Libraries for TCR beta were built through three nested multiplex PCR rounds, which together made up a slightly modified ARM-PCR procedure. Each of the first two PCR rounds ran roughly 9 cycles with TRBV1-TRBV30 forward and C-beta reverse primers. One entry per CDR3 protein, called by TCRdb with MiXCR from the multiplex PCR reads. The sample comprises almost 55,000 distinct CDR3 sequences, roughly 77% of which are singletons, and under 30% rests with the top ten. The sequencing sample was made of liver tumor tissue from sampling region 2. Subset described: tumor region T2, inferior pole. The origin of the receptors is a man aged 40-49 years with primary liver carcinoma and hepatitis B virus infection.

V and J are TRBV18 and TRBJ2-3; D possibly corresponds to TRBD2 (6 bases). The V gene's germline CDR1 is KGHSH and CDR2 LQKENI. The V end was cut by 2 bases, the J end by 3 bases, with 15 bases between. CDR3 length: 16 residues. The chain's CDR3 is CASSPRSGSSTDTQYF. The CDR3 nucleotides are TGTGCCAGCTCACCAAGGAGCGGGTCCTCAACAGATACGCAGTATTTT.

A word on this clonotype: Being one base from a much bigger clone, this may be a read error. The chain couples TRBV14 to TRBJ2-7; perhaps TRBD2 as D (6 bases). CDR3 length: 14 amino acids. Germline values: CDR1 SGHDN, CDR2 FVKESK. For the CDR3, the DNA is TGTGCCAGCAGCCTTCGGAGCGGGTCCTGCGAGCAGTACTTC. This gives the protein CASSLRSGSCEQYF.